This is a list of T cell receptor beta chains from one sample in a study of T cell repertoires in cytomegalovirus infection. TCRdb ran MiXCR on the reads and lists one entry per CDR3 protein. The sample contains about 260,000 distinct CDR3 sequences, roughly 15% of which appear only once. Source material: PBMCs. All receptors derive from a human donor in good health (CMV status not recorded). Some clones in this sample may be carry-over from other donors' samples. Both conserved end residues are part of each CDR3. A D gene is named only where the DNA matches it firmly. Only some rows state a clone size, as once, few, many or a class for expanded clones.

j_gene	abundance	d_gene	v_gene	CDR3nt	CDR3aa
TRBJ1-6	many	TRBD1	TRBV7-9	TGTGCCAGCAGCTCAGCCGGGACAGCCAGTAATTCACCCCTCCACTTT	CASSSAGTASNSPLHF
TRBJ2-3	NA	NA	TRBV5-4	TGTGCCAGCAGCTTGAGCTGGGCCGCTACGCAGTATTTT	CASSLSWAATQYF
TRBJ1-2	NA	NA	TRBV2	TGTGCCAGCATCCCCAGGGCGGACTATGGCTACACCTTC	CASIPRADYGYTF
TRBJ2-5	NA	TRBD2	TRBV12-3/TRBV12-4	TGTGCCAGCAGTTTTCGAATGTGGGAGGGCGAAGAGACCCAGTACTTC	CASSFRMWEGEETQYF
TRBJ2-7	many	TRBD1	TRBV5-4	TGTGCCAGCAGCTCAGCCCGGGACAGGGGCTCCTACTACGAGCAGTACTTC	CASSSARDRGSYYEQYF
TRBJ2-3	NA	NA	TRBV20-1	TGCAGTGCAGGACTCGAGGATACGCAGTATTTT	CSAGLEDTQYF
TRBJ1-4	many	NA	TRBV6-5	TGTGCCAGCAGTTACGCCTCCCGAGAAAAACTGTTTTTT	CASSYASREKLFF
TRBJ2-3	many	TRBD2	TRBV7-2	TGTGCCAGCAGCTTACTAGCGGGAGCGCGAGATACGCAGTATTTT	CASSLLAGARDTQYF
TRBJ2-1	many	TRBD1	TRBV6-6	TGTGCCAGCAGTGTTATTCAGGGGGCGTCCTACAATGAGCAGTTCTTC	CASSVIQGASYNEQFF
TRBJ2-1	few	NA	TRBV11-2	TGTGCCAGCAGCTTAATGTGGCTATCGAATGAGCAGTTCTTC	CASSLMWLSNEQFF
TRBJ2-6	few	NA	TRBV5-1	TGCGCCAGCAGCTTGGCCGGGCGAACCTCTGGGGCCAACGTCCTGACTTTC	CASSLAGRTSGANVLTF
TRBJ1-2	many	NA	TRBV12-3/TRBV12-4	TGTGCCAGCAGTTCGGTGGGATCCTATGGCTACACCTTC	CASSSVGSYGYTF
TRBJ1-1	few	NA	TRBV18	TGTGCCAGCTCACTGGGAAAAAGTAACACTGAAGCTTTCTTT	CASSLGKSNTEAFF
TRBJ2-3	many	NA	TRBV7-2	TGTGCCAGCAGCCCCCAGGTACTAGATACGCAGTATTTT	CASSPQVLDTQYF
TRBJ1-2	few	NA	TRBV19	TGTGCCAGTAACCTAGGCCCCGGGGGCTACACCTTC	CASNLGPGGYTF
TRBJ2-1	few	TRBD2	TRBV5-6	TGTGCCAGCAGCTTGGGGCCGGGACTAACCTACAATGAGCAGTTCTTC	CASSLGPGLTYNEQFF
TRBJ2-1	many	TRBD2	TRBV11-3	TGTGCCAGCAGCTTACTAGCGGGCAATGAGCAGTTCTTC	CASSLLAGNEQFF
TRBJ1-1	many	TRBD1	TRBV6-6	TGTGCCAGCAGTAACTCCCAGGGGGCAACGAACACTGAAGCTTTCTTT	CASSNSQGATNTEAFF
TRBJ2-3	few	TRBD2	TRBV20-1	TGCAGTGCTAGCCCGCTAGCGGGAGTGACAGATACGCAGTATTTT	CSASPLAGVTDTQYF
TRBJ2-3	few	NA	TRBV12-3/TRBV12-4	TGTGCCAGCAGTTCCAGAATTAGCACAGATACGCAGTATTTT	CASSSRISTDTQYF
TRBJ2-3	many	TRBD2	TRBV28	TGTGCCTGGTCTAGGACTAGCGGGAAAGATACGCAGTATTTT	CAWSRTSGKDTQYF
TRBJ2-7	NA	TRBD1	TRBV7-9	TGTGCCAGCAGCGAAGGGACGACAGGGGTTTCCTACGAGCAGTACTTC	CASSEGTTGVSYEQYF
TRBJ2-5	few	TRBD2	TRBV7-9	TGTGCCAGCACCCGGGAGGCTCTCGGGGAGACCCAGTACTTC	CASTREALGETQYF
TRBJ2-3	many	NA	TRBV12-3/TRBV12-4	TGTGCCAGCAGACCGGGGGACAGCGTCACAGATACGCAGTATTTT	CASRPGDSVTDTQYF
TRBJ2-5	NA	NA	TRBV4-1	TGCGCCAGCAGCCAACCGGGAGAGACCCAGTACTTC	CASSQPGETQYF
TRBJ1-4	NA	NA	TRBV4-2	TGTGCCAGCAGCCAAGGACAGAACCTTCCCTGGGATGAAAAACTGTTTTTT	CASSQGQNLPWDEKLFF
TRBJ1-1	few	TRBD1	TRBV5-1	TGCGCCAGCAGCCTAGGACAGGGGAGATGGGCTGAAGCTTTCTTT	CASSLGQGRWAEAFF
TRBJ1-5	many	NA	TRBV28	TGTGCCAGCAGTTGGGATAGCAATCAGCCCCAGCATTTT	CASSWDSNQPQHF
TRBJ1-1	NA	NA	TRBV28	TGTGCCAGCAGTCGACTTTACACTGAAGCTTTCTTT	CASSRLYTEAFF
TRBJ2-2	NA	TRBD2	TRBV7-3	TGTGCCAGCAGCTTAACGCCCCATAGCGGGGGGGCGAGAACCGGGGAGCTGTACTTT	CASSLTPHSGGARTGELYF
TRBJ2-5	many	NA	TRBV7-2	TGTGCCAGCAGCATAATAGGGGGGGTTTTTGGAGAGACCCAGTACTTC	CASSIIGGVFGETQYF
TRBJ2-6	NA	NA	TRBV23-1	TGCGCCAGCAGTCAATCGAAAGAAGCCCAGAGCTCTGGGGCCAACGTCCTGACTTTC	CASSQSKEAQSSGANVLTF
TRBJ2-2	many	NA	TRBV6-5	TGTGCCAGCAGTTACCAGGACACCGGGGAGCTGTTTTTT	CASSYQDTGELFF
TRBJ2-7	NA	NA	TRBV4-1	TGCGCCAGCAGCCAAGATGCGGCAGGGGCCTCCTACGAGCAGTACTTC	CASSQDAAGASYEQYF
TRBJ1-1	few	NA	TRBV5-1	TGCGCCAGCAGCAATGGTAAGGGCCTGAACACTGAAGCTTTCTTT	CASSNGKGLNTEAFF
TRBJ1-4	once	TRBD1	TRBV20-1	TGCAGTGCTCCGGACAGGGCGAATGTAAAACTGTTTTTT	CSAPDRANVKLFF
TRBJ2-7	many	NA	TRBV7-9	TGTGCCAGCAGCTTTTCCCAGGACTTCAAATACGAGCAGTACTTC	CASSFSQDFKYEQYF
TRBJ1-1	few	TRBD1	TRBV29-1	TGCAGCGTTATTACAGGGGGCACTGAAGCTTTCTTT	CSVITGGTEAFF
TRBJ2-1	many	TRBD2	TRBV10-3	TGTGCCATCAGTCATATATCCGGGACCTCGGGCGGGAGTGAGCAGTTCTTC	CAISHISGTSGGSEQFF
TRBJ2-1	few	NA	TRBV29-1	TGCAGCGTTGTGGGGGCCAGCTCCTACAATGAGCAGTTCTTC	CSVVGASSYNEQFF
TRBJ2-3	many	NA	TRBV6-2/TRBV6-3	TGTGCCAGCAGTTACACCTTGGGAGAATCCACAGATACGCAGTATTTT	CASSYTLGESTDTQYF
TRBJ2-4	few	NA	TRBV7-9	TGTGCCAGCAGCTACTCTCAGGGAGGGGGGACCAAAAACATTCAGTACTTC	CASSYSQGGGTKNIQYF
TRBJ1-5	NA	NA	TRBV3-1	TGTGCCAGCAGCTCTGGAGGGATCAATCAGCCCCAGCATTTT	CASSSGGINQPQHF
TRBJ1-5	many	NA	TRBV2	TGTGCCAGCATGTCGGGGACACTCAATCAGCCCCAGCATTTT	CASMSGTLNQPQHF
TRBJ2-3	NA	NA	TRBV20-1	TGCAGTGCCAGAAAGACAGGGACTAGCACAGATACGCAGTATTTT	CSARKTGTSTDTQYF
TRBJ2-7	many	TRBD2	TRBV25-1	TGTGCCAGCAGTGCCCCCGGGACTACTCACTACGAGCAGTACTTC	CASSAPGTTHYEQYF
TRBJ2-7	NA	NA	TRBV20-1	TGCAGTGCTAGACCCCACAGCGGGCTGTCCTACGAGCAGTACTTC	CSARPHSGLSYEQYF
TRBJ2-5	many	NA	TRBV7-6	TGTGCCAGCGGCCTACTAGGGACTCGCCAAGAGACCCAGTACTTC	CASGLLGTRQETQYF
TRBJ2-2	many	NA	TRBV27	TGTGCCAGCAGTTCACCTACTAGGTCACGTAGCGGGGAGCTGTTTTTT	CASSSPTRSRSGELFF
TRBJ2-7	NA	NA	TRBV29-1	TGCAGCGTTAAACAGGGTTACGAGCAGTACTTC	CSVKQGYEQYF
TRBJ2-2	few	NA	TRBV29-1	TGCAGCGTTGGCCCACCCGGGGAGCTGTTTTTT	CSVGPPGELFF
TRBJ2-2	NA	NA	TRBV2	TGTGCCAGCAGCGAACTCGCGGTACCCGGGGAGCTGTTTTTT	CASSELAVPGELFF
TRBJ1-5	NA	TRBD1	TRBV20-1	TGCAGTGCTAGAGAATGGGACAGGGGGAGCAATCAGCCCCAGCATTTT	CSAREWDRGSNQPQHF
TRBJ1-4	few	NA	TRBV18	TGTGCCAGCTCACCGGTCCTTGGTGGTGAAAAACTGTTTTTT	CASSPVLGGEKLFF
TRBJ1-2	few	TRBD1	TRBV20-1	TGCAGTGCCGGACAGGGGGAAGTAGGATATGGCTACACCTTC	CSAGQGEVGYGYTF
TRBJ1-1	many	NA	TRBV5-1	TGCGCCAGCAGCAGGGGTACAGGGCGGACTGAAGCTTTCTTT	CASSRGTGRTEAFF